This passage covers 9 T cell receptor beta chains from one sample sequenced in a study of T cell responses to AZD1222 COVID-19 vaccine. Method: immunoSEQ multiplex PCR; TCRdb's copy keeps in-frame clones and lacks some. The top ten clones hold around 20% of a sample with 100,000 to 150,000 clones, about nine tenths of them seen once. The sample here was peripheral blood, taken on day 0 of AZD1222 vaccination. The receptors were sampled from an adult in good health.

The rearrangement uses TRBV28 and TRBJ1-2; 9 bases map to TRBD1. The length of the CDR3 is 15 residues. Per the germline V gene, CDR1 is MDHEN and CDR2 is SYDVKM. Germline trimming cut 6 bases from V and 0 bases from J; bases unmatched to any gene: 5. This CDR3 reads CASRGQGRSNYGYTF. CDR3 coding DNA: TGTGCCAGCAGGGGACAGGGAAGGTCTAACTATGGCTACACCTTC.

This clone was recorded a few times. The genes are TRBV5-1 and TRBJ2-3; D is unresolved. CDR1 and CDR2 from the germline V gene are SGHRS and YFSETQ. The CDR3 has 16 amino acids. V was shortened by 0 bases and J by 0 bases, with 11 bases between the two germline ends. The CDR3 loop reads CASSLVGTMSTDTQYF. The DNA of the CDR3 is TGCGCCAGCAGCTTGGTAGGCACTATGAGCACAGATACGCAGTATTTT. Looking up the rest from reference TRBV5-1 and TRBJ2-3 gives the full variable domain: KAGVTQTPRYLIKTRGQQVTLSCSPISGHRSVSWYQQTPGQGLQFLFEYFSETQRNKGNFPGRFSGRQFSNSRSEMNVSTLELGDSALYLCASSLVGTMSTDTQYFGPGTRLTVL.

The chain carries TRBV30 and TRBJ1-6, with TRBD1 as a possible D gene (5 bases). The CDR3 loop spans 13 amino acids. V was clipped by 3 bases and J by 7 bases, with 10 bases between them. The germline gives CDR1 GTSNPN, CDR2 SVGIG (reference sequence). The CDR3 nucleotides read TGTGCCTGGAGCGAGGGGCCCAATTCACCCCTCCACTTT. This codes for CAWSEGPNSPLHF.

This chain uses TRBV7-9 with TRBJ2-7, with D maybe TRBD2 (7 bases). Per the germline V gene, CDR1 is SEHNR and CDR2 is FQNEAQ (reference sequence). This CDR3 region has 13 residues. Trimming took off 6 bases at V and 2 bases at J, with 11 bases between the two ends. CDR3 coding DNA: TGTGCCAGCAGTAGGGGGGGGCCCTACGAGCAGTACTTC. Translating it yields CASSRGGPYEQYF. Looking up the rest from reference TRBV7-9 and TRBJ2-7 gives the full variable domain: DTGVSQNPRHKITKRGQNVTFRCDPISEHNRLYWYRQTLGQGPEFLTYFQNEAQLEKSRLLSDRFSAERPKGSFSTLEIQRTEQGDSAMYLCASSRGGPYEQYFGPGTRLTVT.

V usage is TRBV7-9 and J usage is TRBJ2-7; perhaps D is TRBD1 or TRBD2 (7 bases each). Germline CDR1 is SEHNR and CDR2 is FQNEAQ (reference sequence). The CDR3 contains 13 residues. V was clipped by 5 bases and J by 7 bases, with 15 bases between them. The CDR3 here is CASSPGGVTEQYF. In DNA, the CDR3 is TGTGCCAGCAGCCCAGGGGGGGTGACTGAGCAGTACTTC.

The chain carries TRBV3-1 (or the pseudogene TRBV3-2) and TRBJ2-7, with a weak D call TRBD1 (6 bases). Trimming stripped 4 bases from V and 3 bases from J, with 13 bases between. Germline loops: CDR1 LGHDT, CDR2 YNNKEL (reference sequence). This CDR3 is 14 amino acids long. The DNA for the CDR3 is TGTGCCAGCAGCCGGGGGCCAGGGCGCTACGAGCAGTACTTC. Translation: CASSRGPGRYEQYF.

The chain employs TRBV9 and TRBJ1-1, with D possibly matching TRBD1 (5 bases). V lost 3 bases and J 7 bases, leaving 10 bases between the germline ends. Germline CDR1 is SGDLS and CDR2 is YYNGEE. This CDR3 region has 12 residues. CDR3: CASSAIGGEAFF. CDR3 in DNA: TGTGCCAGCAGCGCCATCGGGGGTGAAGCTTTCTTT.

The chain uses TRBV10-1 and TRBJ1-4, with D possibly TRBD1 on 5 matching bases. This CDR3 is built from 15 residues. Trimming shortened V by 2 bases and J by 10 bases, and 17 bases separated the two germline ends. From germline, CDR1 is WNHNN and CDR2 SYGVQD (reference sequence). CDR3: CASSETGIIEGKLFF. In DNA, the CDR3 is TGCGCCAGCAGTGAGACAGGAATCATCGAAGGAAAACTGTTTTTT.

The table lists this clone with a few counts. The chain recombines TRBV15 with TRBJ1-5; 7 nucleotides line up with TRBD1. The J segment lost 4 bases and the V segment lost 7 bases, leaving 7 bases of the junction unmatched. The CDR3 is 14 residues long. CDR1 and CDR2 (germline): LNHNV, YYDKDF (reference sequence). The CDR3 bases are TGTGCCACCAACCTACAGGGGACTAATCAGCCCCAGCATTTT. Translation gives CATNLQGTNQPQHF.